This T cell receptor beta chain emerged from a study of CXCR3-negative and CXCR3-positive naive CD8 T cells. Libraries of TRB cDNA were made by 5' RACE and carried UMIs. TCRdb derives one entry per CDR3 protein from the 5' RACE reads, leaving out DNA. The repertoire table contains 55,000 to 65,000 distinct CDR3 sequences. Germline V gives CDR1 SQVTM, CDR2 ANQGSEA. The CDR3 contains 17 residues. The J gene is TRBJ2-1, the V gene TRBV29-1; TCRdb lists TRBD2, though no DNA is available to test this call. Input material: naive CXCR3- CD8+ T cells from blood. Subset defined: CD45RO-CCR7+CD27+CD95- naive CD8+ T cells lacking CXCR3 (TNR3-). The receptor comes from a human donor in good health. Some clones in this sample may be carry-over from other donors' samples. The CDR3: CSVFGSTSGASYNEQFF.